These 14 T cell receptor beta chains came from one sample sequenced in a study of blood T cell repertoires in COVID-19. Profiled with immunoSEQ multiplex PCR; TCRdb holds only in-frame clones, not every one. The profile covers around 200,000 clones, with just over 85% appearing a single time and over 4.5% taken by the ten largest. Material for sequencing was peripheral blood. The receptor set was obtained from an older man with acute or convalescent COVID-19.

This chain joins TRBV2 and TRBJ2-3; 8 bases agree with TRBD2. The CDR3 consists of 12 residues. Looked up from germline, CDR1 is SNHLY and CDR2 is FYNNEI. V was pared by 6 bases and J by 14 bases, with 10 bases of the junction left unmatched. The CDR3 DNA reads TGTGCCAGCAGCGCCGGACTAGCCTTCCGGTATTTT. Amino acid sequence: CASSAGLAFRYF.

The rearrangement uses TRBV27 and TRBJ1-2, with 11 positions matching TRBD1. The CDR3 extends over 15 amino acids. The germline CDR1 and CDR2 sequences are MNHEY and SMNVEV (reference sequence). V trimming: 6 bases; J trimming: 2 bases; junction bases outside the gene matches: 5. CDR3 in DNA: TGTGCCAGCAGAACGGGACAGGGGGGAAACTATGGCTACACCTTC. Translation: CASRTGQGGNYGYTF.

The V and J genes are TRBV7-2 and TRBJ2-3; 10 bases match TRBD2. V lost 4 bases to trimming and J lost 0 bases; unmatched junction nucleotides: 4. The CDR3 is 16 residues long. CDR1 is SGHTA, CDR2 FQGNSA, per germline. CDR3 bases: TGTGCCAGCAGCTCTGCGGGACTAGCGAGCACAGATACGCAGTATTTT. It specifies CASSSAGLASTDTQYF.

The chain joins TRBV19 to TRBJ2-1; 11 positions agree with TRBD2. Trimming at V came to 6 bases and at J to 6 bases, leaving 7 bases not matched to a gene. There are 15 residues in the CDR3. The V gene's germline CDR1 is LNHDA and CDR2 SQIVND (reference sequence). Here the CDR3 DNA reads TGTGCCAGTAGGGAACTAGCGGGAGATCTCAATGAGCAGTTCTTC. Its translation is CASRELAGDLNEQFF. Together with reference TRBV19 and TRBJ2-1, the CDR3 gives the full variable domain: DGGITQSPKYLFRKEGQNVTLSCEQNLNHDAMYWYRQDPGQGLRLIYYSQIVNDFQKGDIAEGYSVSREKKESFPLTVTSAQKNPTAFYLCASRELAGDLNEQFFGPGTRLTVL.

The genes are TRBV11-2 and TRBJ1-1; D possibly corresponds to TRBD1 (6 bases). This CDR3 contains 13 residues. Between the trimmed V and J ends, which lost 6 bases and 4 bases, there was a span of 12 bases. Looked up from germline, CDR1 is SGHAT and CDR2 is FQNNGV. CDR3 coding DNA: TGTGCCAGCAGTGCTCAGGGGATCACTGAAGCTTTCTTT. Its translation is CASSAQGITEAFF.

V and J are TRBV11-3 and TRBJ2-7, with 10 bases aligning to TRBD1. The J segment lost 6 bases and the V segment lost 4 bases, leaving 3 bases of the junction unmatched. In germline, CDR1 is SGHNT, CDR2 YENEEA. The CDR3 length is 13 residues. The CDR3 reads CASSWDRGGEQYF. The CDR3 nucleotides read TGTGCCAGCAGCTGGGACAGGGGCGGCGAGCAGTACTTC. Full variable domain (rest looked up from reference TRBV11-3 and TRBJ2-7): EAGVVQSPRYKIIEKKQPVAFWCNPISGHNTLYWYLQNLGQGPELLIRYENEEAVDDSQLPKDRFSAERLKGVDSTLKIQPAELGDSAVYLCASSWDRGGEQYFGPGTRLTVT.

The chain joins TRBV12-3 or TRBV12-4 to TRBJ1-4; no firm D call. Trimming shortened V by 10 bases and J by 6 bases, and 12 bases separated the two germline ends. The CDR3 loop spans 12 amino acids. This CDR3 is CATSRLDEKLFF. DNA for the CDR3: TGTGCCACTAGTCGGCTCGATGAAAAACTGTTTTTT.

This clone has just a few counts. The CDR3: CASSTQGAEELFF. In DNA form, the CDR3 reads TGCGCCAGCAGCACTCAGGGGGCCGAGGAGCTGTTTTTT. The V and J genes are TRBV5-1 and TRBJ2-2, with TRBD1 matching 8 bases. Germline-derived CDR1 and CDR2 are SGHRS and YFSETQ. V shed 4 bases, J shed 10 bases, and the junction held 6 bases outside the gene matches. The CDR3 sequence is 13 residues long.

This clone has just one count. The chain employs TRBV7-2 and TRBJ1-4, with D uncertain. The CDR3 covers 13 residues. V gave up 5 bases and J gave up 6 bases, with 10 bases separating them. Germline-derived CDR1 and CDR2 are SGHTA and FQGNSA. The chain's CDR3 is CASSRGSYEKLFF. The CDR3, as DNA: TGTGCCAGCAGCCGGGGAAGCTATGAAAAACTGTTTTTT. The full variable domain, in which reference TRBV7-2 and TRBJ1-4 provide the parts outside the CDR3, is GAGVSQSPSNKVTEKGKDVELRCDPISGHTALYWYRQSLGQGLEFLIYFQGNSAPDKSGLPSDRFSAERTGGSVSTLTIQRTQQEDSAVYLCASSRGSYEKLFFGSGTQLSVL.

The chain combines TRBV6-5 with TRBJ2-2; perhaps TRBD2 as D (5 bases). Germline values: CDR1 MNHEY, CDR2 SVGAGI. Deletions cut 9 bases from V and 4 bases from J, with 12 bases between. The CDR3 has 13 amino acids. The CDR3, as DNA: TGTGCCAGTTTTCGTGGACTCACCGGGGAGCTGTTTTTT. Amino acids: CASFRGLTGELFF.

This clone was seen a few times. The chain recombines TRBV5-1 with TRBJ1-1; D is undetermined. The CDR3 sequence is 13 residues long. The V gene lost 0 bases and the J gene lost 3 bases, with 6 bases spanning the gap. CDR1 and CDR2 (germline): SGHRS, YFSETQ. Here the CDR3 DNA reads TGCGCCAGCAGCTTGGCCGGGGACACTGAAGCTTTCTTT. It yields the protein CASSLAGDTEAFF. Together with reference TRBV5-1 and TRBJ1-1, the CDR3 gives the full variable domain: KAGVTQTPRYLIKTRGQQVTLSCSPISGHRSVSWYQQTPGQGLQFLFEYFSETQRNKGNFPGRFSGRQFSNSRSEMNVSTLELGDSALYLCASSLAGDTEAFFGQGTRLTVV.

The CDR3: CASRGLAGGDYNEQFF. Here the CDR3 DNA reads TGTGCCAGCAGAGGACTAGCGGGAGGTGATTACAATGAGCAGTTCTTC. The gene calls are TRBV27 and TRBJ2-1; 14 nucleotides match TRBD2. Germline CDR1 reads MNHEY; CDR2 reads SMNVEV (reference sequence). The CDR3 covers 16 residues. The trim removed 6 bases at V and 4 bases at J, leaving 5 bases unmatched.

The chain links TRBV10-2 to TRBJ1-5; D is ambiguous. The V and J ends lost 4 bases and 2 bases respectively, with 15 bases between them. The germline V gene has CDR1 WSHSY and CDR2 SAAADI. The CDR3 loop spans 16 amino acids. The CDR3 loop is CASSGGAGGGNQPQHF. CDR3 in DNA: TGCGCCAGCAGTGGAGGAGCCGGCGGGGGCAATCAGCCCCAGCATTTT.

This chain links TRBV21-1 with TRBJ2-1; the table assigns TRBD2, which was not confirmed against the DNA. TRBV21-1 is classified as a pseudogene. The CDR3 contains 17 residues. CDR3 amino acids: CASSNTWTSAPYNEQFF. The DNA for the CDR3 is TGTGCCAGCAGCAACACCTGGACTAGCGCACCCTACAATGAGCAGTTCTTC.